One T cell receptor beta chain is described in this entry. Its specificity is not known. This sample was included in a study of cytomegalovirus exposure and HLA in healthy donors. Across the whole study: Approximately 77 million unique TCRs from HLA-typed donors were held in an early release of data.

Study-level results: A later analysis showed TCR association rates differing by HLA locus, peaking at DRB1 and lowest at HLA-C. A highly shared variant cluster was judged a likely technical artifact.

Trimming left V 7 bases short and J 7 bases short, with 22 bases between. CDR1 and CDR2 from the germline V gene are SGHTA and FQGNSA. This CDR3 contains 15 residues. The primer mix had 60 Vbeta and 13 Jbeta primers. This table comes from immunoSEQ multiplex PCR, and its TCRdb copy is limited to in-frame clones, with some not included. The data contain about 160,000 clones, roughly 82% of them singletons. The chain couples TRBV7-2 to TRBJ1-1; a weak D match, TRBD1 (5 bases). Sample: PBMCs. The sequence derives from a woman aged 45-59 years in good health and CMV-seropositive. CDR3 nucleotides: TGTGCCAGCACCCTCACACAGGCCACTTTTCTTGAAGCTTTCTTT. Translation gives CASTLTQATFLEAFF.